This TCR beta chain was sequenced in a study of vaccination and CD4 T cells after COVID-19. On the study more broadly: Roughly 10 convalescent patients had mild and one had severe PCR-confirmed SARS-CoV-2 disease. Recovered patients in the cohort numbered six men and four women, two of them Hispanic.

Notes on this clonotype: Its antigen is undetermined.

CDR1 and CDR2 (germline): SGHVS, FNYEAQ. J was trimmed by 7 bases and V by 5 bases; bases with no gene match: 12. CDR3 length: 17 residues. Researchers used the Oncomine TCR Beta short-read assay to sequence DNA from cultured CD4+ T cells. TCRdb reanalysed the PCR reads using MiXCR and keeps one entry per CDR3 protein. This table has about 18,000 distinct CDR3 sequences, under 55% appearing once. The time point is: late sampling 161 to 241 days after vaccination in a few convalescent patients. Treatment meaning: roughly ten-day PBMC culture with coronavirus spike peptide pools or control peptides (ViraFEST assay).

This clonotype was sampled from a human donor who had recovered from COVID-19. The material was CD4+ T cells from blood, cultured in vitro, obtained about 7 months after SARS-CoV-2 vaccination. The rearrangement links TRBV7-6 to TRBJ2-1; 12 nucleotides line up with TRBD2. In DNA form, the CDR3 reads TGTGCCAGCAGCCTCGTCCCGACTAGCGGGAGTCCAAATGAGCAGTTCTTC. Its translation: CASSLVPTSGSPNEQFF. The full variable domain, its missing parts supplied by reference TRBV7-6 and TRBJ2-1, is GAGVSQSPRYKVTKRGQDVALRCDPISGHVSLYWYRQALGQGPEFLTYFNYEAQQDKSGLPNDRFSAERPEGSISTLTIQRTEQRDSAMYRCASSLVPTSGSPNEQFFGPGTRLTVL.